This record looks at one T cell receptor (beta chain) sequence and its context. These data come from a study of human T cells and chemical hapten exposure. The CDR3 has 12 residues. CDR1 SQVTM and CDR2 ANQGSEA come from the germline V gene. With 4 bases removed from V and 0 bases from J, the gap between germline ends came to 7 bases. Time point of the sample: patch test 1, 2 weeks after DPC sensitization. Described treatment: therapeutic diphenylcyclopropenone sensitization with weekly scalp DPC. TCRdb used MiXCR to reprocess the RACE reads, holding one entry per CDR3 protein. The sample has around 120,000 distinct CDR3 sequences; about 13% are singletons.

The V and J genes are TRBV29-1 and TRBJ2-7; no clear D gene. This clonotype was sampled from a man between 18 and 35 years old with alopecia areata. Some clones in this sample may be carry-over from other donors' samples. Material: whole blood, obtained in connection with sensitization to the hapten diphenylcyclopropenone (DPC). CDR3 residues: CSVVADSYEQYF. CDR3 nucleotide sequence: TGCAGCGTTGTGGCAGACTCCTACGAGCAGTACTTC.